The 25 T cell receptor beta chains reported below all come from one sample, sequenced in a study of T cells in localized non-small cell lung cancer (dated by TCRdb to about 2020). The method behind the library was the immunoSEQ multiplex PCR assay. Drawn from immuneACCESS, this table holds only the in-frame rearrangements with V and J called that TCRdb kept. Clones are partly lost; checked studies trace under half to an unresolved V gene and leave the rest unexplained. The sample has tens of thousands of clones on record, approximately 83% of them singletons. The ten top clones hold around 4.8% of the sample. The specimen was PBMCs, collected before any cancer treatment. The receptors originated from a man between 40 and 69 years old with stage II lung adenocarcinoma.

This sequence joins TRBV7-2 and TRBJ2-7; TRBD1 is a possible D gene (6 bases). Germline V gives CDR1 SGHTA, CDR2 FQGNSA. The CDR3 is 15 amino acids. V was pared by 5 bases and J by 1 base, with 15 bases between. CDR3 protein: CASSLGGAASYEQYF. CDR3 bases: TGTGCCAGCAGCCTAGGGGGAGCGGCTTCCTACGAGCAGTACTTC.

The chain uses TRBV6-6 and TRBJ1-5; 8 nucleotides match TRBD1. The CDR3 spans 14 residues. The J segment lost 3 bases and the V segment lost 6 bases, leaving 4 bases of the junction unmatched. The germline V gene has CDR1 MNHNY and CDR2 SVGAGI (reference sequence). CDR3 in DNA: TGTGCCAGCAGCCGACAGGGGTCCAATCAGCCCCAGCATTTT. Translation gives CASSRQGSNQPQHF.

The chain couples TRBV19 to TRBJ1-1; TRBD1 agrees at 7 bases. Germline loops: CDR1 LNHDA, CDR2 SQIVND (reference sequence). The CDR3 length is 14 residues. The junction had 7 bases not matched to a gene; V was cut back by 4 bases and J by 5 bases. Here the CDR3 reads CASSRPQGRTEAFF. CDR3 DNA sequence: TGTGCCAGTAGTAGGCCACAGGGGAGGACTGAAGCTTTCTTT.

J is TRBJ1-2 and V is TRBV7-8, with D maybe TRBD1 (6 bases). The CDR3 loop spans 13 amino acids. The V and J ends lost 7 bases and 0 bases respectively, with 9 bases between them. In germline, CDR1 is SGHVS, CDR2 FQNEAQ. The CDR3 DNA sequence: TGTGCCAGCACCACAGGGACTAACTATGGCTACACCTTC. It codes for CASTTGTNYGYTF.

This chain joins TRBV7-3 and TRBJ2-1; D could derive from TRBD1 or TRBD2 (7 bases each). The V gene's germline CDR1 is SGHTA and CDR2 FQGTGA. The ends were cut back, 5 bases at V and 8 bases at J, with 16 bases in the middle. CDR3 length equals 14 residues. The CDR3 DNA reads TGTGCCAGCAGCCCAGGGGGAGCGGGATATGAGCAGTTCTTC. Protein: CASSPGGAGYEQFF.

V usage is TRBV11-3 and J usage is TRBJ2-3, with D possibly TRBD1 on 5 matching bases. Per germline, CDR1 SGHNT and CDR2 YENEEA. The CDR3 is 13 amino acids. The V end was cut by 6 bases, the J end by 4 bases, with 11 bases between. The CDR3 here is CASRKGFADTQYF. The CDR3 DNA sequence: TGTGCCAGCAGAAAGGGGTTTGCAGATACGCAGTATTTT.

V and J are TRBV18 and TRBJ1-1, with D possibly being TRBD1 (6 bases). Germline values: CDR1 KGHSH, CDR2 LQKENI. The CDR3 sequence is 16 residues long. V was clipped by 3 bases and J by 1 base, with 15 bases between them. CDR3: CASSPQGGSENTEAFF. CDR3 bases: TGTGCCAGCTCACCGCAAGGGGGATCGGAGAACACTGAAGCTTTCTTT.

The V call is TRBV30, the J call TRBJ2-4, with a weak D call TRBD1 (6 bases). Germline CDR1 and CDR2: GTSNPN and SVGIG (reference sequence). V lost 3 bases and J lost 7, with 13 bases in between. CDR3 size: 13 residues. DNA for the CDR3: TGTGCCTGGAGGAAAGGACAGTCTAACATTCAGTACTTC. Its translation: CAWRKGQSNIQYF.

This rearrangement joins TRBV9 to TRBJ2-1; 9 nucleotides align to TRBD1. The CDR3 runs to 15 residues. Germline CDR1 and CDR2: SGDLS and YYNGEE. V shed 1 base, J shed 5 bases, and the junction held 4 bases outside the gene matches. The CDR3 region has the DNA TGTGCCAGCAGCGTACGGGACAGGGCGAACAATGAGCAGTTCTTC. It yields the protein CASSVRDRANNEQFF.

The gene calls are TRBV7-2 and TRBJ2-3, with 10 bases matching TRBD2. Germline CDR1 and CDR2: SGHTA and FQGNSA. The CDR3 length is 15 residues. For the CDR3, the DNA is TGTTCTCACTCCCTACTAGCGGGAACCCCAGATACGCAGTATTTT. Its translation is CSHSLLAGTPDTQYF.

V is TRBV5-4 and J is TRBJ2-1; TRBD2 is a possible D gene (5 bases). This CDR3 contains 14 residues. V lost 4 bases to trimming and J lost 0 bases, with 8 bases between them. Per the germline V gene, CDR1 is SGHNT and CDR2 is YYREEE (reference sequence). The CDR3 spells CASSPGSSYNEQFF. CDR3 coding DNA: TGTGCCAGCAGCCCGGGGAGCTCCTACAATGAGCAGTTCTTC.

CDR3 amino acids: CASSLGRAEQETQYF. The CDR3 bases are TGTGCCAGCAGCTTAGGTCGAGCGGAACAAGAGACCCAGTACTTC. The rearrangement joins TRBV11-2 to TRBJ2-5; a weak D match, TRBD2 (5 bases). CDR3 length equals 15 residues. V was shortened by 1 base and J by 2 bases, with 11 bases between the two germline ends. Germline loops: CDR1 SGHAT, CDR2 FQNNGV. The complete variable domain, with remaining parts taken from reference TRBV11-2 and TRBJ2-5, reads EAGVAQSPRYKIIEKRQSVAFWCNPISGHATLYWYQQILGQGPKLLIQFQNNGVVDDSQLPKDRFSAERLKGVDSTLKIQPAKLEDSAVYLCASSLGRAEQETQYFGPGTRLLVL.

J is TRBJ1-2 and V is TRBV7-8; tentatively, D is TRBD1 (5 bases). The V gene lost 10 bases and the J gene lost 8 bases, with 20 bases spanning the gap. Per the germline V gene, CDR1 is SGHVS and CDR2 is FQNEAQ. This CDR3 comprises 13 residues. The CDR3 DNA reads as TGTGCCATCCCACATGAGGGGATTGAGGGCTACACCTTC. Its protein is CAIPHEGIEGYTF.

V and J are TRBV7-6 and TRBJ2-2, with 7 bases lining up with TRBD1. V lost 1 base to trimming and J lost 1 base; unmatched junction nucleotides: 0. Germline V CDR1 and CDR2: SGHVS, FNYEAQ. The CDR3 runs 15 residues. Written as DNA, the CDR3 is TGTGCCAGCAGCTTAGGGACAGGGAACACCGGGGAGCTGTTTTTT. Translating it yields CASSLGTGNTGELFF.

The chain employs TRBV4-3 and TRBJ2-2; maybe TRBD1 (5 bases). The CDR3 extends over 14 amino acids. Germline assignment: CDR1 LGHNA and CDR2 YSLEER. The germline V and J ends were trimmed by 6 bases and 4 bases, with 12 bases remaining between them. The CDR3 spells CASRLTVSTGELFF. The CDR3 nucleotides read TGCGCCAGCAGATTGACAGTTTCCACCGGGGAGCTGTTTTTT.

This rearrangement joins TRBV5-5 to TRBJ1-1, with TRBD1 identical over 9 bases. V shed 5 bases and J 4 bases; nucleotides not matched to a gene: 3. The CDR3 covers 13 residues. Per germline, CDR1 SGHKS and CDR2 YYEKEE (reference sequence). CDR3 DNA sequence: TGTGCCAGCAGAGGGACAGGGATCACTGAAGCTTTCTTT. Translating it yields CASRGTGITEAFF.

The chain links TRBV10-1 to TRBJ2-2; 11 bases map to TRBD2. The CDR3 runs to 19 residues. Losses at the gene ends were 4 bases for V and 7 bases for J; bases not matched to a gene: 17. Germline loops: CDR1 WNHNN, CDR2 SYGVQD (reference sequence). The CDR3 loop reads CASSVPQIAGGPEGGELFF. The CDR3 DNA follows: TGCGCCAGCAGTGTCCCGCAGATAGCGGGAGGGCCGGAAGGCGGGGAGCTGTTTTTT.

This rearrangement joins TRBV13 to TRBJ1-4; TRBD1 might be the D (5 bases). The germline CDR1 and CDR2 sequences are PRHDT and FYEKMQ (reference sequence). V was clipped by 5 bases and J by 8 bases, with 18 bases between them. CDR3 length: 15 residues. The CDR3 protein is CASSPIGGFGEKLFF. The CDR3 DNA is TGTGCCAGCAGCCCCATCGGGGGGTTCGGAGAAAAACTGTTTTTT.

This clone has just a few counts. This chain connects TRBV11-2 to TRBJ2-5, with 8 nucleotides matching TRBD2. The CDR3 totals 15 residues. J gave up 5 bases and V 0 bases, and 5 bases lay outside the gene matches. Germline CDR1 is SGHAT and CDR2 is FQNNGV. This CDR3 reads CASSLEVGRAETQYF. The CDR3 DNA is TGTGCCAGCAGCTTAGAGGTCGGGAGGGCGGAGACCCAGTACTTC.

This chain links TRBV7-3 with TRBJ1-6; 7 positions match TRBD1. The germline CDR1 and CDR2 sequences are SGHTA and FQGTGA. The ends lost 4 bases at V and 6 bases at J; junction bases unmatched: 3. The CDR3 is 14 amino acids. The CDR3 DNA sequence: TGTGCCAGCAGCTCCGGGACAGCTAATTCACCCCTCCACTTT. Amino acids: CASSSGTANSPLHF.

This clone has only a few counts. This rearrangement joins TRBV6-5 to TRBJ1-2, with D possibly matching TRBD1 (6 bases). In germline, CDR1 is MNHEY, CDR2 SVGAGI. The CDR3 totals 15 residues. Trimming cost V 0 bases and J 7 bases, with 15 bases left between them. The CDR3 spells CASSYSDSGISGYTF. CDR3 DNA sequence: TGTGCCAGCAGTTACTCGGACAGCGGGATTTCTGGCTACACCTTC.

J is TRBJ2-2 and V is TRBV7-2; 11 nucleotides match TRBD2. This CDR3 is 17 amino acids long. V lost 5 bases and J lost 4; bases outside the gene matches: 9. Germline CDR1 reads SGHTA; CDR2 reads FQGNSA. The CDR3 coding sequence is TGTGCCAGCAGCCAAACTAGCGGGAGCGGTGGCACCGGGGAGCTGTTTTTT. Translated: CASSQTSGSGGTGELFF.

The V gene is TRBV5-1, the J gene TRBJ1-6; TRBD1 aligns across 7 bases. The CDR3 is 16 amino acids. V was clipped by 4 bases and J by 6 bases; unmatched bases: 10. The V gene's germline CDR1 is SGHRS and CDR2 YFSETQ. CDR3 in DNA: TGCGCCAGCAGCCCCGAATCGCCAGGGGGTAATTCACCCCTCCACTTT. This translates into CASSPESPGGNSPLHF.

This clone was picked up one time. The chain links TRBV28 to TRBJ2-2; maybe TRBD2 (6 bases). This CDR3 is built from 18 residues. The germline V and J ends were trimmed by 3 bases and 0 bases, with 17 bases remaining between them. Germline V gene data show CDR1 as MDHEN and CDR2 as SYDVKM. CDR3 coding DNA: TGTGCCAGCAGTTTTGACATACACGGGACTTCGAACACCGGGGAGCTGTTTTTT. Its translation is CASSFDIHGTSNTGELFF. Full variable domain (outside the CDR3, taken from reference TRBV28 and TRBJ2-2): DVKVTQSSRYLVKRTGEKVFLECVQDMDHENMFWYRQDPGLGLRLIYFSYDVKMKEKGDIPEGYSVSREKKERFSLILESASTNQTSMYLCASSFDIHGTSNTGELFFGEGSRLTVL.

The chain employs TRBV5-6 and TRBJ2-1, with 11 bases that match TRBD2. The length of the CDR3 is 17 residues. After removal of 2 bases from V and 3 bases from J, the junction contained 7 bases not matched to a gene. Germline CDR1 SGHDT, CDR2 YYEEEE. CDR3 region: CASSLLTGLADYNEQFF. The CDR3 DNA reads TGTGCCAGCAGCTTATTAACGGGACTAGCGGACTACAATGAGCAGTTCTTC.